This is a list of T cell receptor beta chains from one sample in a study of OX40 agonist ivuxolimab in advanced cancers. TCRdb's copy holds only in-frame clones and misses some; the assay was immunoSEQ multiplex PCR. Here the sample spans tens of thousands of clones, about 91% being singletons. The input for sequencing was CD4+ or CD8+ T cells sorted from blood, taken in a trial of the OX40 agonist ivuxolimab. Source of these receptors: an adult with an advanced solid tumor such as melanoma, head and neck, liver or kidney cancer. Both conserved end residues are part of each CDR3. D genes are given only for firm matches. The size entry is marked missing in some rows and otherwise reads once, few, many or a size class.

CDR3 protein: CASSLTREFPPDTQYF
CDR3 DNA: TGTGCCAGCAGTTTAACGCGGGAGTTCCCTCCAGATACGCAGTATTTT
D gene: TRBD2
J gene: TRBJ2-3
V gene: TRBV27
clone size: NA

CDR3 protein: CSVNEGLAINTGELFF
CDR3 DNA: TGCAGCGTTAACGAAGGCCTAGCGATAAACACCGGGGAGCTGTTTTTT
D gene: NA
J gene: TRBJ2-2
V gene: TRBV29-1
clone size: once

CDR3 protein: CASSFFHLNTGELFF
CDR3 DNA: TGTGCCAGCAGTTTTTTTCACCTGAACACCGGGGAGCTGTTTTTT
D gene: NA
J gene: TRBJ2-2
V gene: TRBV28
clone size: NA

CDR3 protein: CASSLKLMDRGLETQYF
CDR3 DNA: TGTGCCAGCAGCTTAAAGCTAATGGACAGGGGGCTGGAGACCCAGTACTTC
D gene: TRBD1
J gene: TRBJ2-5
V gene: TRBV7-9
clone size: NA

CDR3 protein: CASSQDRTGENEQFF
CDR3 DNA: TGCGCCAGCAGCCAAGACAGGACAGGGGAAAATGAGCAGTTCTTC
D gene: TRBD1
J gene: TRBJ2-1
V gene: TRBV4-3
clone size: few

CDR3 protein: CSVVDRTNSYEQYF
CDR3 DNA: TGCAGCGTTGTAGACAGGACAAACTCCTACGAGCAGTACTTC
D gene: NA
J gene: TRBJ2-7
V gene: TRBV29-1
clone size: NA

CDR3 protein: CASSPYRQGTVTDEQFF
CDR3 DNA: TGCGCCAGCAGCCCGTACCGCCAGGGGACCGTTACGGATGAGCAGTTCTTC
D gene: NA
J gene: TRBJ2-1
V gene: TRBV5-1
clone size: once

CDR3 protein: CASSHPGGTGNTGELFF
CDR3 DNA: TGTGCCAGCAGCCATCCCGGGGGGACAGGGAACACCGGGGAGCTGTTTTTT
D gene: NA
J gene: TRBJ2-2
V gene: TRBV4-2
clone size: medium-sized

CDR3 protein: CASSPGLASVPHNEQFF
CDR3 DNA: TGTGCCAGCAGTCCCGGACTAGCTAGCGTTCCCCACAATGAGCAGTTCTTC
D gene: TRBD2
J gene: TRBJ2-1
V gene: TRBV2
clone size: NA

CDR3 protein: CASSPFQGAYEQYF
CDR3 DNA: TGTGCCAGCAGCCCCTTCCAGGGGGCCTACGAGCAGTACTTC
D gene: TRBD1
J gene: TRBJ2-7
V gene: TRBV7-2
clone size: NA

CDR3 protein: CASSLTGGGELFF
CDR3 DNA: TGTGCCAGCAGTCTAACAGGGGGCGGGGAGCTGTTTTTT
D gene: TRBD1
J gene: TRBJ2-2
V gene: TRBV28
clone size: NA

CDR3 protein: CASRLAGGPPGELFF
CDR3 DNA: TGTGCCAGCAGATTAGCGGGAGGGCCCCCCGGGGAGCTGTTTTTT
D gene: TRBD2
J gene: TRBJ2-2
V gene: TRBV5-6
clone size: NA

CDR3 protein: CATQSTSGGADTQYF
CDR3 DNA: TGTGCCACCCAATCAACTAGCGGCGGTGCAGATACGCAGTATTTT
D gene: TRBD2
J gene: TRBJ2-3
V gene: TRBV15
clone size: once

CDR3 protein: CASSFGLAGASYEQYF
CDR3 DNA: TGTGCCAGCAGCTTCGGACTAGCGGGCGCCTCCTACGAGCAGTACTTC
D gene: TRBD2
J gene: TRBJ2-7
V gene: TRBV13
clone size: NA

CDR3 protein: CASSPGDRDTGELFF
CDR3 DNA: TGTGCCAGTAGTCCAGGGGACAGGGACACCGGGGAGCTGTTTTTT
D gene: TRBD1
J gene: TRBJ2-2
V gene: TRBV19
clone size: once

CDR3 protein: CASSQGTGNYNEQFF
CDR3 DNA: TGCGCCAGCAGCCAAGGGACAGGCAACTACAATGAGCAGTTCTTC
D gene: TRBD1
J gene: TRBJ2-1
V gene: TRBV4-3
clone size: NA